The clone carrying this T cell receptor beta chain was counted only a few times. Its target is unknown. These data are taken from a study of regulatory T cells in long-lasting Graves disease. Across the study: Those with persistent Graves' disease had received antithyroid drugs for over 5 years with positive TSH receptor antibodies. Study-level findings and limits: Persistent disease exhibited a predilection for TRBV28, TRBJ1-2 and TRBJ2-5. For persistent Graves' patients, TCR diversity was lower than for newly diagnosed ones.

Sample time point: persistent/refractory GD, antithyroid drugs over 5 years with positive TRAb. TCR sequences were obtained from RNA taken from PBMCs. As a group, patients came from one endocrinology department in Xi'an, China. In building TCR beta libraries, iRepertoire HTBI primers were used together with Arm-PCR of CDR3 regions. TCRdb processed the multiplex PCR reads anew with MiXCR; each CDR3 protein has one entry. Here the sample spans about 470,000 distinct CDR3 sequences, 20% to 25% being singletons. Per germline, CDR1 DFQATT and CDR2 SNEGSKA (reference sequence). The CDR3 has 13 amino acids. The V gene lost 1 base and the J gene lost 3 bases, with 7 bases spanning the gap.

The clonotype was recovered from a female donor with Graves disease. The sequencing here drew on peripheral blood mononuclear cells (PBMCs), taken when the disease was refractory, from a patient treated with antithyroid drugs. The gene calls are TRBV20-1 and TRBJ2-1; D is uncertain. CDR3 loop: CSARGGSYNEQFF. The CDR3 nucleotides are TGCAGTGCTAGAGGTGGTAGCTACAATGAGCAGTTCTTC.